What follows are 26 T cell receptor beta chains derived from one specimen sequenced in a study of molecular identifiers for immune sequencing clone quantification (dated by TCRdb to about 2018). Preparation of the library involved PCR. Sequencing instrument: NextSeq 500. TCRdb reworked the public reads: Q25 trimming with fastp, MiXCR clone assembly, productive beta chains retained. CDR3 protein sequences are deduplicated, and each keeps its most common genes and DNA. The sample profile shows approximately 590,000 distinct CDR3 sequences; roughly 25% of them were found once. The ten largest clones capture 0.78% of the sample. Material: naive CD8+ T cells from blood, with Jurkat cell RNA spiked in. Explained via the paper, the cell subset or site label denotes: FACS-sorted CD8+CD4-CCR7+CD45RA+ naive T cells. The receptors come from a human donor in good health. Some libraries in this study had Jurkat cell RNA spiked in.

This clonotype was detected a few times. The rearrangement links TRBV20-1 to TRBJ2-5; D may be TRBD2 (5 bases). Trimming removed 0 bases from V and 2 bases from J, with 16 bases in between. Germline loops: CDR1 DFQATT, CDR2 SNEGSKA (reference sequence). The CDR3 extends over 16 amino acids. The chain's CDR3 is CSARDSPLRAQETQYF. The CDR3, as DNA: TGCAGTGCTAGAGACTCACCGCTGAGGGCTCAAGAGACCCAGTACTTC.

The chain is built from TRBV4-2 and TRBJ2-7; no firm D call. V gave up 0 bases and J gave up 0 bases, with 15 bases separating them. The CDR3 is made up of 17 amino acids. Germline loops: CDR1 LGHNA, CDR2 YNFKEQ. The CDR3: CASSQEGRTPISYEQYF. DNA of the CDR3: TGTGCCAGCAGCCAAGAAGGTCGCACGCCTATCTCCTACGAGCAGTACTTC.

This clonotype was detected many times. Germline is not matched at one junction end, which may reflect a read error. This rearrangement joins TRBV4-1 to TRBJ1-5; possibly TRBD1 for D (5 bases). The CDR3 totals 14 residues. CDR1 and CDR2 (germline): MGHRA, YSYEKL. The CDR3 DNA reads as TGCGCCAGCAGTCAAGGACAAGTCAATCAGCCCCAGCATTTT. Its translation is CASSQGQVNQPQHF.

Points on this clonotype: A much larger clone differs from this one at a single base, so this may be a read error. V is TRBV12-3 or TRBV12-4 and J is TRBJ1-5, with TRBD1 matching over 7 bases. The CDR3 totals 14 residues. For the CDR3, the DNA is TGTGCCTGCAGCCAACAGGGGTTTGGGCAGCCCCAGCATTTT. Translation gives CACSQQGFGQPQHF.

Worth noting for this clonotype: A junction boundary mismatches the germline segment, possibly from a read error. The rearrangement links TRBV6-2 or TRBV6-3 to TRBJ2-7, with D hard to call. This CDR3 comprises 13 residues. Germline CDR1 MNHEY, CDR2 SVGEGT. The CDR3 loop reads CASSTGLSSEQYF. As DNA, the CDR3 is TGTGCCAGCAGCACGGGCCTCTCCTCCGAGCAGTACTTC.

This clonotype has just a few counts. The chain carries TRBV12-3 or TRBV12-4 and TRBJ1-6; TRBD1 is a possible D gene (5 bases). Trimming cost V 3 bases and J 4 bases, with 10 bases left between them. The CDR3 covers 15 residues. The CDR3 DNA follows: TGTGCCAGCAGTTTCGAGACAGCTTATAATTCACCCCTCCACTTT. This encodes CASSFETAYNSPLHF.

As regards this clonotype: A read error may explain this, as a much larger clone is one base away. The chain combines TRBV28 with TRBJ1-5; tentatively, D is TRBD1 (5 bases). The CDR3 is 18 amino acids. The germline V gene encodes CDR1 MDHEN and CDR2 SYDVKM. Trimming took off 6 bases at V and 4 bases at J, with 25 bases between the two ends. The CDR3 protein is CASSFPADGGFSNQPQHF. Here the CDR3 DNA reads TGTGCCAGCAGCTTCCCCGCGGACGGGGGTTTTAGTAATCAGCCCCAGCATTTT.

Concerning this clonotype: A much larger clone differs from this one at a single base, so this may be a read error. The chain recombines TRBV4-3 with TRBJ1-4; D call uncertain. Trimming left V 3 bases short and J 1 base short, with 12 bases between. The length of the CDR3 is 16 residues. Germline CDR1 is LGHNA and CDR2 is YSLEER. For the CDR3, the DNA is TGCGCCAGCAGCCACGATCGCGGGTTAACTAATGAAAAACTGTTTTTT. Amino acids: CASSHDRGLTNEKLFF.

The table lists this clonotype with many counts. The J gene is TRBJ2-1, the V gene TRBV7-6; the D is unclear. V was trimmed by 1 base and J by 5 bases, leaving 12 bases between them. Looked up from germline, CDR1 is SGHVS and CDR2 is FNYEAQ. This CDR3 is 15 amino acids long. The CDR3 is CASSLGPYGDNEQFF. CDR3 nucleotide sequence: TGTGCCAGCAGCTTAGGTCCTTACGGAGACAATGAGCAGTTCTTC.

A remark on this clonotype: This may be a read error: a much more frequent sequence differs by one nucleotide. The J gene is TRBJ2-1, the V gene TRBV7-9, with 11 bases that match TRBD2. Germline V gene lookup returns CDR1 SEHNR and CDR2 FQNEAQ (reference sequence). This CDR3 is built from 15 residues. The CDR3 is CTSSPGLAVYNEQFF. The CDR3 DNA is TGTACCAGCAGCCCGGGACTAGCGGTTTACAATGAGCAGTTCTTC.

Worth noting for this clonotype: A single base separates this from a much larger clone, so it may be a read error. This rearrangement joins TRBV5-1 to TRBJ1-1; no definite D call. V was cut by 2 bases and J by 8 bases, with 16 bases left in between. The germline gives CDR1 SGHRS, CDR2 YFSETQ. The CDR3 is 14 residues long. CDR3 residues: CASSLGHCLGEAFF. In DNA form, the CDR3 reads TGCGCCAGCAGCTTAGGCCACTGCTTGGGGGAAGCTTTCTTT.

V gene TRBV13 combines with J gene TRBJ2-7; D gene uncertain. The germline gives CDR1 PRHDT, CDR2 FYEKMQ (reference sequence). The V gene lost 3 bases and the J gene lost 7 bases, with 16 bases spanning the gap. This CDR3 is built from 14 residues. CDR3 sequence (DNA): TGTGCCAGCAGCTTCCACGAGCCTACCGGAGAGCAGTACTTC. It is translated as CASSFHEPTGEQYF. The full variable domain, in which reference TRBV13 and TRBJ2-7 provide the parts outside the CDR3, is AAGVIQSPRHLIKEKRETATLKCYPIPRHDTVYWYQQGPGQDPQFLISFYEKMQSDKGSIPDRFSAQQFSDYHSELNMSSLELGDSALYFCASSFHEPTGEQYFGPGTRLTVT.

In regard to this clonotype: A much larger clone lies a single base off, so this may be a read error. The chain combines TRBV27 with TRBJ2-3, with 11 bases matching TRBD1. This CDR3 contains 17 residues. V was pared by 7 bases and J by 4 bases, with 13 bases of the junction left unmatched. Germline CDR1 MNHEY, CDR2 SMNVEV (reference sequence). CDR3 amino acids: CASNVGQGALGADTQYF. CDR3 bases: TGTGCCAGCAATGTTGGACAGGGGGCATTAGGGGCAGATACGCAGTATTTT.

This clonotype was recorded a few times. The rearrangement joins TRBV7-9 to TRBJ2-3; 7 nucleotides match TRBD2. Germline V gene data show CDR1 as SEHNR and CDR2 as FQNEAQ (reference sequence). V gave up 2 bases and J gave up 8 bases; unmatched junction bases: 10. CDR3 length: 15 residues. CDR3 region: CASSLIGREVFTQYF. The CDR3 nucleotides are TGTGCCAGCAGCTTAATTGGGAGGGAAGTCTTTACGCAGTATTTT.

This clonotype was detected ten times or more. The rearrangement links TRBV6-5 to TRBJ2-6; D is undetermined. The ends were cut back, 2 bases at V and 0 bases at J, with 8 bases in the middle. The CDR3 consists of 16 residues. The V gene's germline CDR1 is MNHEY and CDR2 SVGAGI. The chain's CDR3 is CASSYTSSSGANVLTF. The CDR3 bases are TGTGCCAGCAGTTACACCTCTAGCTCTGGGGCCAACGTCCTGACTTTC.

Comment on this clonotype: With a much larger clone just one base away, this may be a read error. The J gene is TRBJ2-1, the V gene TRBV11-2, with TRBD2 identical over 10 bases. Looked up from germline, CDR1 is SGHAT and CDR2 is FQNNGV. This CDR3 region has 16 residues. The junction had 10 bases not matched to a gene; V was cut back by 5 bases and J by 6 bases. The CDR3, as DNA: TGTGCCAGCAGCGTAGGACTAGCGGTGACCGTCAATGAGCAGTTCTTC. Its translation is CASSVGLAVTVNEQFF.

This chain uses TRBV4-3 with TRBJ2-2; perhaps TRBD1 as D (6 bases). V was pared by 3 bases and J by 7 bases, with 12 bases between. The germline V gene encodes CDR1 LGHNA and CDR2 YSLEER. The CDR3 totals 14 residues. CDR3 residues: CASSQGRGGGELFF. For the CDR3, the DNA is TGCGCCAGCAGCCAGGGCAGGGGTGGCGGGGAGCTGTTTTTT.

The sample holds many counts of this clonotype. The V and J genes are TRBV3-1 and TRBJ2-7; D not certain. CDR1 and CDR2 (germline): LGHDT, YNNKEL (reference sequence). Trimming cost V 0 bases and J 1 base, with 4 bases left between them. This CDR3 is 13 amino acids long. CDR3 DNA: TGTGCCAGCAGCCAAGACCCGTCCTACGAGCAGTACTTC. Encoded protein: CASSQDPSYEQYF.

This clonotype was counted only a few times. The V gene is TRBV20-1, the J gene TRBJ1-1, with a weak D call TRBD1 (5 bases). V lost 1 base to trimming and J lost 1 base, with 16 bases between them. This CDR3 contains 16 residues. Germline V gene data show CDR1 as DFQATT and CDR2 as SNEGSKA (reference sequence). The CDR3 nucleotides are TGCAGTGCTAGAGGACCGCGTAGGGGACGGAACACTGAAGCTTTCTTT. This sequence encodes CSARGPRRGRNTEAFF.

This clonotype was counted between two and nine times. CDR3 in DNA: TGTGCCAGCAACTCAATCCGGGACAGCACTAACTATGGCTACACCTTC. Protein product: CASNSIRDSTNYGYTF. V is TRBV6-2 or TRBV6-3 and J is TRBJ1-2, with 7 bases matching TRBD1. V lost 7 bases to trimming and J lost 0 bases; unmatched junction nucleotides: 11. Germline V lookup: CDR1 MNHEY, CDR2 SVGEGT. The CDR3 is made up of 16 amino acids.

With respect to this clonotype: Just one base apart from a much larger clone, this may be a read error. This chain joins TRBV5-1 and TRBJ1-4; the match to TRBD1 covers 12 bases. Unmatched junction bases numbered 16, after V lost 0 bases and J lost 7 bases. Germline values: CDR1 SGHRS, CDR2 YFSETQ. This CDR3 has 20 amino acids. CDR3 protein: CASSLAGTGGPGGRREKLFF. CDR3 nucleotides: TGCGCCAGCAGCTTGGCCGGGACAGGGGGCCCCGGAGGACGTCGTGAAAAACTGTTTTTT.

About this clonotype itself: One junction end does not reproduce the germline sequence, and a read error may be involved. The J gene is TRBJ2-5, the V gene TRBV12-3 or TRBV12-4; no firm D call. CDR3 length: 15 amino acids. In nucleotides, the CDR3 is TGTGCCTGCAGTTTAGCTGTCAGTAGTCGAGAGACCCAGTACTTC. Translation gives CACSLAVSSRETQYF.

The J gene is TRBJ1-2, the V gene TRBV19; possible D gene TRBD1, 5 bases. V dropped 0 bases and J dropped 0 bases, with 11 bases sitting between them. Germline lookup yields CDR1 LNHDA and CDR2 SQIVND (reference sequence). This CDR3 spans 16 amino acids. CDR3 in amino acids: CASSIDLTGANYGYTF. Written as DNA, the CDR3 is TGTGCCAGTAGTATAGATCTCACAGGAGCTAACTATGGCTACACCTTC.

J is TRBJ1-2 and V is TRBV14; D is unresolved. The CDR3 has 15 amino acids. The germline CDR1 and CDR2 sequences are SGHDN and FVKESK. The V end was cut by 1 base, the J end by 7 bases, with 16 bases between. CDR3 in amino acids: CASSQAGPGGCGYTF. The DNA of the CDR3 is TGTGCCAGCAGCCAAGCGGGTCCGGGCGGCTGTGGCTACACCTTC.

Comments on this clonotype: The junction and the germline gene differ at one end; a read error may be behind it. The chain recombines TRBV5-1 with TRBJ1-3; 7 nucleotides agree with TRBD1. The CDR3 is 15 residues long. Germline-derived CDR1 and CDR2 are SGHRS and YFSETQ. The CDR3 sequence: CASSQTGTSGYTIYF. DNA for the CDR3: TGCGCCAGCAGCCAGACAGGGACGTCTGGATACACCATATATTTT.

This clonotype has a count of ten or more. This chain links TRBV5-4 with TRBJ2-5; D is possibly TRBD1 (6 bases). This CDR3 comprises 14 residues. V gave up 7 bases and J gave up 5 bases, with 18 bases separating them. The germline V gene encodes CDR1 SGHNT and CDR2 YYREEE (reference sequence). The CDR3 loop is CASRPVGGGETQYF. In nucleotides, the CDR3 is TGTGCCAGCCGACCCGTAGGGGGTGGCGAGACCCAGTACTTC.